Each of the 4 T cell receptor beta chains below was sequenced from the same sample in a study of T-cell reconstitution after alpha-beta-depleted transplantation in children (dated by TCRdb to the mid-2010s). Library preparation employed PCR. Sequenced on an Illumina HiSeq 2500. To normalize quantification of the TCRbeta repertoire, the TCR libraries were built with molecular barcoding that relied on unique molecular identifiers. TCRdb trimmed the raw reads at Q25, called clones with MiXCR and kept productive beta chains. Every entry covers one CDR3 protein and lists the most common genes and DNA from its rows. The sample contains more than 150,000 distinct CDR3 sequences, just over 14% of them found a single time. In total, the top ten clones hold under 15% of the sample. The sample here was PBMCs from the stem cell graft donor, taken from the stem cell graft. These receptors all come from a human donor who donated a stem cell graft to a child with acute lymphoblastic leukemia.

This clonotype was counted only a few times. This chain uses TRBV5-1 with TRBJ2-5; 10 nucleotides match TRBD1. This CDR3 has 15 amino acids. The germline gives CDR1 SGHRS, CDR2 YFSETQ. Trimming at V came to 0 bases and at J to 5 bases, leaving 4 bases not matched to a gene. The CDR3 protein is CASSLGLGQGETQYF. Here the CDR3 DNA reads TGCGCCAGCAGCTTGGGCCTGGGACAGGGGGAGACCCAGTACTTC.

About this clonotype: A read error is possible here, since a much larger clone lies one base away. The genes are TRBV5-1 and TRBJ2-7, with TRBD1 as a possible D gene (7 bases). V lost 2 bases to trimming and J lost 2 bases, with 20 bases between them. CDR1 is SGHRS, CDR2 YFSETQ, per germline. This CDR3 is built from 17 residues. The CDR3 DNA sequence: TGCGCCAGCAGCTTCGGGGGCCGGGACAGACTAACCTACGAGCAGTACTTC. Translating gives CASSFGGRDRLTYEQYF.

This clonotype was counted ten times or more. The J gene is TRBJ2-4, the V gene TRBV27; the match to TRBD2 covers 13 bases. The CDR3 loop spans 16 amino acids. Per germline, CDR1 MNHEY and CDR2 SMNVEV (reference sequence). V lost 5 bases and J lost 4; bases outside the gene matches: 5. The CDR3 nucleotides read TGTGCCAGCAGTCCCCCGGGACTAGCGGGAAAAAACATTCAGTACTTC. Amino acids: CASSPPGLAGKNIQYF.

This clonotype has at least ten counts. The CDR3 loop reads CASSLAGLQRQETQYF. The CDR3 DNA sequence: TGCGCCAGCAGCTTAGCTGGACTACAGAGACAAGAGACCCAGTACTTC. The gene calls are TRBV5-1 and TRBJ2-5; maybe TRBD2 (6 bases). V shed 2 bases and J shed 2 bases, with 16 bases lying between them. CDR1 is SGHRS and CDR2 is YFSETQ in the germline V gene. The CDR3 sequence is 16 residues long.